The 27 T cell receptor beta chains below come from one sample, sequenced in a study of blood T cell repertoires in COVID-19. TCRdb keeps only in-frame clones here, not all; method: immunoSEQ multiplex PCR. The sample lists some 60,000 clones, more than 70% occurring once. Specimen: peripheral blood. These receptors were collected from a man between 60 and 75 years old with acute or convalescent COVID-19.

This chain joins TRBV6-5 and TRBJ2-3, with D possibly matching TRBD1 (6 bases). The CDR3 sequence is 11 residues long. The germline CDR1 and CDR2 sequences are MNHEY and SVGAGI. Trimming pared 6 bases from V and 6 bases from J, leaving 7 bases between. The DNA of the CDR3 is TGTGCCAGCAGCCAGGGGGATACGCAGTATTTT. Amino acid sequence: CASSQGDTQYF.

The V call is TRBV27, the J call TRBJ1-2; perhaps TRBD1 as D (6 bases). The germline CDR1 and CDR2 sequences are MNHEY and SMNVEV (reference sequence). This CDR3 contains 15 residues. V lost 5 bases, J lost 2 bases, and 15 bases lay in between. This chain's CDR3 is CASSRKRTENYGYTF. CDR3 bases: TGTGCCAGCAGTCGCAAGAGGACAGAGAACTATGGCTACACCTTC.

The V and J genes are TRBV2 and TRBJ2-5, with a tentative D call TRBD1 (5 bases). The V gene lost 6 bases and the J gene lost 5 bases, with 10 bases spanning the gap. The V gene's germline CDR1 is SNHLY and CDR2 FYNNEI. This CDR3 has 12 residues. This CDR3 is CASSQGGETQYF. CDR3 nucleotides: TGTGCCAGCAGCCAGGGTGGGGAGACCCAGTACTTC.

The chain uses TRBV9 and TRBJ2-5; 10 bases are shared with TRBD2. J lost 5 bases, V lost 0 bases, and 1 base had no gene match. Germline V lookup: CDR1 SGDLS, CDR2 YYNGEE. The CDR3 loop spans 14 amino acids. CDR3 region: CASSVGTSGETQYF. Here the CDR3 DNA reads TGTGCCAGCAGCGTAGGGACTAGCGGTGAGACCCAGTACTTC.

The chain couples TRBV11-2 to TRBJ2-2; perhaps TRBD1 as D (5 bases). The CDR3 consists of 14 residues. V was cut by 0 bases and J by 6 bases, with 8 bases left in between. Germline CDR1 SGHAT, CDR2 FQNNGV. The CDR3 bases are TGTGCCAGCAGCTTAGACAGGGCACCCGGGGAGCTGTTTTTT. As protein: CASSLDRAPGELFF. The full variable domain, rest sourced from reference TRBV11-2 and TRBJ2-2, is EAGVAQSPRYKIIEKRQSVAFWCNPISGHATLYWYQQILGQGPKLLIQFQNNGVVDDSQLPKDRFSAERLKGVDSTLKIQPAKLEDSAVYLCASSLDRAPGELFFGEGSRLTVL.

The chain uses TRBV12-3 or TRBV12-4 and TRBJ1-1; 9 positions match TRBD1. V lost 0 bases to trimming and J lost 10 bases; unmatched junction nucleotides: 3. This CDR3 is built from 13 residues. The CDR3 loop is CASSLAEQGAAFF. CDR3 DNA sequence: TGTGCCAGCAGTTTAGCGGAACAGGGGGCAGCTTTCTTT.

J is TRBJ2-4 and V is TRBV6-6; 13 bases line up with TRBD2. Trimming at V came to 5 bases and at J to 1 base, leaving 8 bases not matched to a gene. The CDR3 is made up of 18 amino acids. Germline assignment: CDR1 MNHNY and CDR2 SVGAGI (reference sequence). For the CDR3, the DNA is TGTGCCAGCAGTCAACAACTAGCGGGGGGGCCGGCCAAAAACATTCAGTACTTC. Its protein is CASSQQLAGGPAKNIQYF.

The rearrangement links TRBV2 to TRBJ2-6; the match to TRBD2 covers 8 bases. V dropped 6 bases and J dropped 3; count of bases not matched to a gene: 10. CDR1 and CDR2 from the germline V gene are SNHLY and FYNNEI. The CDR3 extends over 17 amino acids. As DNA, the CDR3 is TGTGCCAGCAGGTGGGGAGCGGGGGTCTTTGGGGCCAACGTCCTGACTTTC. This encodes CASRWGAGVFGANVLTF.

This chain joins TRBV3-1 (or the pseudogene TRBV3-2) and TRBJ2-6, with D uncertain. Germline-derived CDR1 and CDR2 are LGHDT and YNNKEL (reference sequence). Trimming took off 4 bases at V and 2 bases at J, with 12 bases between the two ends. This CDR3 is 16 amino acids long. The CDR3 spells CASSPPPQAGANVLTF. CDR3 DNA: TGTGCCAGCAGCCCGCCTCCCCAGGCTGGGGCCAACGTCCTGACTTTC.

V and J are TRBV18 and TRBJ2-2; D is possibly TRBD1 (5 bases). Trimming removed 3 bases from V and 2 bases from J, with 16 bases in between. This CDR3 has 17 amino acids. CDR1 KGHSH and CDR2 LQKENI come from the germline V gene. The CDR3 DNA follows: TGTGCCAGCTCACCCCCGGGCAGGACATCTAACACCGGGGAGCTGTTTTTT. The encoded protein is CASSPPGRTSNTGELFF.

The V gene is TRBV11-3, the J gene TRBJ2-3, with 7 bases fitting TRBD2. V dropped 10 bases and J dropped 11; count of bases not matched to a gene: 6. The CDR3 covers 10 residues. From germline, CDR1 is SGHNT and CDR2 YENEEA. The CDR3 DNA sequence: TGTGCCACCCGGAGCGGGGAGCAGTATTTT. Translating it yields CATRSGEQYF.

V is TRBV19 and J is TRBJ2-2, with D perhaps matching TRBD2 (6 bases). The V end lost 7 bases, the J end lost 0 bases, and 12 bases lay between the germline ends. The CDR3 spans 15 residues. Looked up from germline, CDR1 is LNHDA and CDR2 is SQIVND (reference sequence). This chain's CDR3 is CASTNGGTNTGELFF. In DNA, the CDR3 is TGTGCCAGTACCAATGGGGGGACGAACACCGGGGAGCTGTTTTTT.

The chain carries TRBV4-1 and TRBJ1-1, with D tentatively TRBD1 (5 bases). The CDR3 is 18 amino acids. Germline assignment: CDR1 MGHRA and CDR2 YSYEKL. Trimming took 0 bases from V and 4 from J, leaving 21 bases between them. The CDR3 nucleotides are TGCGCCAGCAGCCAAGATGGAGGGACCCTCGAACGGGCCACTGAAGCTTTCTTT. Encoded protein: CASSQDGGTLERATEAFF.

This clone is medium-sized. The chain joins TRBV4-2 to TRBJ1-2; D is uncertain. V was trimmed by 0 bases and J by 2 bases, leaving 10 bases between them. Germline assignment: CDR1 LGHNA and CDR2 YNFKEQ. This CDR3 is 15 amino acids long. In DNA, the CDR3 is TGTGCCAGCAGCCAAGATGGTAGAGAGAACTATGGCTACACCTTC. It codes for CASSQDGRENYGYTF.

The J gene is TRBJ1-2, the V gene TRBV5-1; no reliable D call. The CDR3 loop spans 14 amino acids. Germline CDR1 SGHRS, CDR2 YFSETQ. V lost 0 bases and J lost 7, with 13 bases in between. The CDR3 spells CASSLEGGTGGYTF. CDR3 DNA sequence: TGCGCCAGCAGCTTGGAGGGAGGAACGGGTGGCTACACCTTC.

The genes are TRBV6-4 and TRBJ2-3, with 10 bases fitting TRBD2. The V gene end was trimmed by 5 bases and the J gene end by 1 base; junction bases not matched to a gene: 3. The CDR3 has 15 amino acids. Germline CDR1 MRHNA, CDR2 SNTAGT. For the CDR3, the DNA is TGTGCCAGCAGTATTACTAGCGGGGGCACAGATACGCAGTATTTT. It specifies CASSITSGGTDTQYF.

The rearrangement uses TRBV6-1 and TRBJ2-3; TRBD2 matches 9 bases. The CDR3 consists of 17 residues. Germline assignment: CDR1 MNHNS and CDR2 SASEGT. Losses at the gene ends were 1 base for V and 2 bases for J; bases not matched to a gene: 7. The CDR3 coding sequence is TGTGCCAGCAGTGAAGTTGCGGGGGGGCCGGACACAGATACGCAGTATTTT. Translation gives CASSEVAGGPDTDTQYF.

The rearrangement links TRBV4-1 to TRBJ2-3; possibly TRBD1 for D (6 bases). The CDR3 sequence is 15 residues long. Germline-derived CDR1 and CDR2 are MGHRA and YSYEKL. V lost 0 bases to trimming and J lost 4 bases, with 11 bases between them. The CDR3 reads CASSQDQGTADTQYF. In DNA form, the CDR3 reads TGCGCCAGCAGCCAAGATCAGGGGACGGCAGATACGCAGTATTTT.

The V gene is TRBV5-1, the J gene TRBJ2-7, with D tentatively TRBD1 (5 bases). Trimming removed 4 bases at V and 2 bases at J, with 13 bases between. In germline, CDR1 is SGHRS, CDR2 YFSETQ. CDR3 length: 14 amino acids. The CDR3 DNA reads as TGCGCCAGCAGCCAAGGACAAGCCGCCTACGAGCAGTACTTC. It specifies CASSQGQAAYEQYF.

The gene calls are TRBV24-1 and TRBJ1-1; possible D gene TRBD1, 6 bases. V gave up 9 bases and J gave up 4 bases, with 14 bases separating them. The length of the CDR3 is 13 residues. Germline V gene sequence: CDR1 KGHDR, CDR2 SFDVKD. The DNA for the CDR3 is TGTGCCACCTTGGGGCCCAGGGGCACTGAAGCTTTCTTT. Protein sequence: CATLGPRGTEAFF.

The CDR3 DNA reads TGCGCCAGCAGCCGGGACAGGGAAACCGGGGAGCTGTTTTTT. Its protein product is CASSRDRETGELFF. The chain combines TRBV5-1 with TRBJ2-2, with TRBD1 matching over 9 bases. From germline, CDR1 is SGHRS and CDR2 YFSETQ. The CDR3 length is 14 residues. Losses at the gene ends were 4 bases for V and 5 bases for J; bases not matched to a gene: 3.

V usage is TRBV12-3 or TRBV12-4 and J usage is TRBJ2-5; 8 nucleotides match TRBD2. The CDR3 has 13 amino acids. Trimming removed 6 bases from V and 5 bases from J; junction bases left unmatched: 5. In nucleotides, the CDR3 is TGTGCCAGCAGCGGGGGGGTCTCCGAGACCCAGTACTTC. This gives the protein CASSGGVSETQYF.

The CDR3: CASSQGRGGAKKLFF. CDR3 nucleotide sequence: TGTGCCAGCAGCCAAGGTCGTGGGGGGGCAAAAAAACTGTTTTTT. The chain employs TRBV4-2 and TRBJ1-4; possible D gene TRBD1, 6 bases. V was clipped by 1 base and J by 9 bases, with 15 bases between them. The CDR3 has 15 amino acids. Germline V CDR1 and CDR2: LGHNA, YNFKEQ.

The count of this clone is one. The rearrangement links TRBV7-2 to TRBJ2-3; 12 bases fit TRBD2. This CDR3 region has 15 residues. J was trimmed by 6 bases and V by 5 bases; bases with no gene match: 6. Germline assignment: CDR1 SGHTA and CDR2 FQGNSA. The CDR3 spells CASSTRTSGVDTQYF. The DNA for the CDR3 is TGTGCCAGCAGCACCCGGACTAGCGGGGTCGATACGCAGTATTTT.

V gene TRBV28 combines with J gene TRBJ1-5, with 8 bases fitting TRBD1. This CDR3 has 16 residues. Germline CDR1 and CDR2: MDHEN and SYDVKM. After removal of 4 bases from V and 2 bases from J, the junction contained 7 bases not matched to a gene. As DNA, the CDR3 is TGTGCCAGCAGTTCCGCAGGGGGCAAGGGCAATCAGCCCCAGCATTTT. As protein: CASSSAGGKGNQPQHF.

V and J are TRBV3-1 (or the pseudogene TRBV3-2) and TRBJ1-4; possibly TRBD1 for D (5 bases). CDR3 length equals 16 residues. V shed 2 bases and J shed 8 bases, with 18 bases lying between them. Germline V gene lookup returns CDR1 LGHDT and CDR2 YNNKEL (reference sequence). The CDR3 here is CASSQNQGWGGEKLFF. The CDR3 nucleotides read TGTGCCAGCAGCCAAAACCAGGGCTGGGGCGGCGAAAAACTGTTTTTT.

V usage is TRBV28 and J usage is TRBJ1-1, with 7 nucleotides matching TRBD1. The CDR3 spans 14 residues. Trimming took 6 bases from V and 4 from J; bases not matched to a gene: 8. CDR1 is MDHEN and CDR2 is SYDVKM in the germline V gene. The CDR3 nucleotides read TGTGCCAGCAGGATCACGGGACAGCTCACTGAAGCTTTCTTT. Its translation is CASRITGQLTEAFF.